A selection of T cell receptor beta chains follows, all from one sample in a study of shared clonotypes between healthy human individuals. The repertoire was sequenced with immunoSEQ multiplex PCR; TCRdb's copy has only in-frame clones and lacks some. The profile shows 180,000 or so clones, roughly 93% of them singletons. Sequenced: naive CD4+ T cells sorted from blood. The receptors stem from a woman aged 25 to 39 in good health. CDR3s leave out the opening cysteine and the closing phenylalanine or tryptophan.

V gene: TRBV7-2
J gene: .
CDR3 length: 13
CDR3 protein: ASSLVQGRNYEQY

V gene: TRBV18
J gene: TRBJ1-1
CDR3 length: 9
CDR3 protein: ASSSLLEAF

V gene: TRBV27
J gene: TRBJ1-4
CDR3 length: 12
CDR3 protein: ASSQQGRREKLF

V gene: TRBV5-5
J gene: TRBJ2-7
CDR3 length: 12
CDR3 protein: ASTMGQGVYEQY

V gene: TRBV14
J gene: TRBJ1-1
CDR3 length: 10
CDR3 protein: ASSQVPKEAF

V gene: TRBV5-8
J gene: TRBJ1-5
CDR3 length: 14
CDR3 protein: ASSTFSWTSNQPQH

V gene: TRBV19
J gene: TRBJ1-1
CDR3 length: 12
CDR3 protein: ASSIPGMNTEAF

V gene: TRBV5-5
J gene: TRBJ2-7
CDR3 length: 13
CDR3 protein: ASSLEGQRAYEQY

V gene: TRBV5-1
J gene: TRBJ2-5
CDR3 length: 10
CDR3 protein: ASSLAGTTQY

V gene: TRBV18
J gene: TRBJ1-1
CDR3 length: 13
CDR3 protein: ASSQSGTGATEAF

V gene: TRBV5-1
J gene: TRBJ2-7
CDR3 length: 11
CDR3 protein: ASSLGQSSEQY

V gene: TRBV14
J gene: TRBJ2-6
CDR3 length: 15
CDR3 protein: ASSQDLTSSGANVLT

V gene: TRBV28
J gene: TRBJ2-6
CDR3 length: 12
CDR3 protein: ASSRPDGANVLT

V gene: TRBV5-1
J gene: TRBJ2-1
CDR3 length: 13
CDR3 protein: ASSLAVGTDNEQF

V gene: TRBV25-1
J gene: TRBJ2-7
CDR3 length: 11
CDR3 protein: ASSLAGENEQY

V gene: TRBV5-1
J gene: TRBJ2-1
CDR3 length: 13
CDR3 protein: ASGSGGDWDNEQF

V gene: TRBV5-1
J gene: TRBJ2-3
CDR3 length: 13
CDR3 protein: ASRIRAASTDTQY

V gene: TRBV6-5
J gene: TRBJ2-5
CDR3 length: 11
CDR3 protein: ASSYLSGQTQY

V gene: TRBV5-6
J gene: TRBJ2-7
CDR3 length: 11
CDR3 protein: ASSLRHSYEQY

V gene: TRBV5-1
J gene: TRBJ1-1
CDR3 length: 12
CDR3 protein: ASSPLTGVNEAF

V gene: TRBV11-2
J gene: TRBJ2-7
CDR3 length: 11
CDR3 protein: ASSSDRKYEQY

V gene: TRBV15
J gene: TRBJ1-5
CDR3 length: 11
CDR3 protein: ATSRVLDQPQH

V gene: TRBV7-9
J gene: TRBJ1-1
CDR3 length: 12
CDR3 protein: ASSSSGPNTEAF

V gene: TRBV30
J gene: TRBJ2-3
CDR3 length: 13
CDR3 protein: AWSVNRGGTDTQY

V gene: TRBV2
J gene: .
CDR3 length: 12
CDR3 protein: ASSRGQDSHEQY

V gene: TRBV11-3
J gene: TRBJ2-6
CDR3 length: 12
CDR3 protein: ASSQGPGANVLT

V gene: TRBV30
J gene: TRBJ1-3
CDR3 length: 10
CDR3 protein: AWSPPGNTIY